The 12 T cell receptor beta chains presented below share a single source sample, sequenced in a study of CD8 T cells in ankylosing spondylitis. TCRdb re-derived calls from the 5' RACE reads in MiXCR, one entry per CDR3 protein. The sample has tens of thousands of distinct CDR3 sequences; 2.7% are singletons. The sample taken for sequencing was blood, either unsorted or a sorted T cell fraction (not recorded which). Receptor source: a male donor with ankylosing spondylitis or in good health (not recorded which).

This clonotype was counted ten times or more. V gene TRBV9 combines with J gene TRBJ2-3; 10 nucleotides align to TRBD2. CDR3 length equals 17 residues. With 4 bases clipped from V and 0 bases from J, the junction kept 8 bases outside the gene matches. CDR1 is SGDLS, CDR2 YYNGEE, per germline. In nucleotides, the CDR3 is TGTGCCAGCAGCCGCGGGACTAGCGCCTCTAGCACAGATACGCAGTATTTT. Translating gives CASSRGTSASSTDTQYF.

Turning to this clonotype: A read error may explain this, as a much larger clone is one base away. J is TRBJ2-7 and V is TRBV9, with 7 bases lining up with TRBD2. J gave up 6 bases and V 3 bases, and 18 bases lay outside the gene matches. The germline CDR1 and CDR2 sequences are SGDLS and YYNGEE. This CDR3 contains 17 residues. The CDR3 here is CASSGPTGREFSTEQYF. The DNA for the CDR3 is TGTGCCAGCAGCGGCCCAACGGGGCGGGAGTTTTCAACCGAGCAGTACTTC.

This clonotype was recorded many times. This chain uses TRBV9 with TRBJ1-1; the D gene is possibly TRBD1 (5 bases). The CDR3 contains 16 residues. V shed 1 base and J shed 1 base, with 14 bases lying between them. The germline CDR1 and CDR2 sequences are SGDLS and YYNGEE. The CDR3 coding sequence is TGTGCCAGCAGCGTAAGAGTGACAGCTCAGAACACTGAAGCTTTCTTT. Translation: CASSVRVTAQNTEAFF.

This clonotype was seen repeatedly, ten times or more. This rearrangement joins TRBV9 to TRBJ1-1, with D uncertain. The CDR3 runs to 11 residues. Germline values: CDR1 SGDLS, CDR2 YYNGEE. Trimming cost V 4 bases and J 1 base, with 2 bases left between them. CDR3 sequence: CASSKNTEAFF. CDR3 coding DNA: TGTGCCAGCAGCAAGAACACTGAAGCTTTCTTT.

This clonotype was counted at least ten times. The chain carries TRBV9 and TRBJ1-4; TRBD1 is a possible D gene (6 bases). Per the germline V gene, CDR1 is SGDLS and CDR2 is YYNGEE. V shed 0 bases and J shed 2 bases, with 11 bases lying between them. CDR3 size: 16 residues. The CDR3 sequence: CASSVAGGRTNEKLFF. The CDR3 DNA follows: TGTGCCAGCAGCGTAGCTGGGGGGCGGACTAATGAAAAACTGTTTTTT.

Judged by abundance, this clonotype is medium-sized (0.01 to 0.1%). The chain's CDR3 is CASSVESRISEQFF. Written as DNA, the CDR3 is TGTGCCAGCAGCGTAGAAAGCCGGATTAGTGAGCAGTTCTTC. The chain carries TRBV9 and TRBJ2-1; unclear D gene. Looked up from germline, CDR1 is SGDLS and CDR2 is YYNGEE. V gave up 0 bases and J gave up 9 bases, with 13 bases separating them. This CDR3 has 14 amino acids. The full variable domain, its missing parts supplied by reference TRBV9 and TRBJ2-1, is DSGVTQTPKHLITATGQRVTLRCSPRSGDLSVYWYQQSLDQGLQFLIQYYNGEERAKGNILERFSAQQFPDLHSELNLSSLELGDSALYFCASSVESRISEQFFGPGTRLTVL.

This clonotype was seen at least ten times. DNA of the CDR3: TGTGCCAGCAGCCAACAGGCTACCAACACCGGGGAGCTGTTTTTT. As protein: CASSQQATNTGELFF. The genes are TRBV9 and TRBJ2-2, with D possibly TRBD1 on 5 matching bases. The germline V gene encodes CDR1 SGDLS and CDR2 YYNGEE. V lost 4 bases and J lost 2, with 12 bases in between. The CDR3 totals 15 residues.

The chain's CDR3 is CASSEMGEQFF. The CDR3 DNA follows: TGTGCCAGCAGCGAGATGGGGGAGCAGTTCTTC. V gene TRBV9 combines with J gene TRBJ2-1, with D unclear. This CDR3 spans 11 amino acids. V was clipped by 3 bases and J by 10 bases, with 8 bases between them. Germline V CDR1 and CDR2: SGDLS, YYNGEE.

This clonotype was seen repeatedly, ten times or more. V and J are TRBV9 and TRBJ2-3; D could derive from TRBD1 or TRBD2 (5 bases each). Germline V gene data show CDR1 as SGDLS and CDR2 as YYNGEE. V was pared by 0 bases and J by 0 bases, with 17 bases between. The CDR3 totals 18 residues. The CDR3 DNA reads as TGTGCCAGCAGCGTAGACACCCCCGGGGCTCTAAGCACAGATACGCAGTATTTT. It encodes CASSVDTPGALSTDTQYF.

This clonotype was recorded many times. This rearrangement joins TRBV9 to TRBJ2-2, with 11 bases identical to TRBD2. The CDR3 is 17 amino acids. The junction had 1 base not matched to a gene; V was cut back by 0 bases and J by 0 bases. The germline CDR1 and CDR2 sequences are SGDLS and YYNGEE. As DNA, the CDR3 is TGTGCCAGCAGCGTAGGACTAGCGGGATCGAACACCGGGGAGCTGTTTTTT. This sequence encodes CASSVGLAGSNTGELFF.

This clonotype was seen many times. CDR3 protein: CASSVVGNGNTIYF. As DNA, the CDR3 is TGTGCCAGCAGCGTAGTAGGGAACGGAAACACCATATATTTT. V is TRBV9 and J is TRBJ1-3; D is unresolved. The germline gives CDR1 SGDLS, CDR2 YYNGEE. The V end lost 0 bases, the J end lost 4 bases, and 8 bases lay between the germline ends. The CDR3 extends over 14 amino acids.

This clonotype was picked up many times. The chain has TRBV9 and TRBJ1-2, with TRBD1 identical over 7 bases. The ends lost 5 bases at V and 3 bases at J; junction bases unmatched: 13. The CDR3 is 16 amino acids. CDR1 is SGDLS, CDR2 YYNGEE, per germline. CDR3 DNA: TGTGCCAGCAGTTTGTCAAGCCGGGACAGCGACTATGGCTACACCTTC. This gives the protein CASSLSSRDSDYGYTF.